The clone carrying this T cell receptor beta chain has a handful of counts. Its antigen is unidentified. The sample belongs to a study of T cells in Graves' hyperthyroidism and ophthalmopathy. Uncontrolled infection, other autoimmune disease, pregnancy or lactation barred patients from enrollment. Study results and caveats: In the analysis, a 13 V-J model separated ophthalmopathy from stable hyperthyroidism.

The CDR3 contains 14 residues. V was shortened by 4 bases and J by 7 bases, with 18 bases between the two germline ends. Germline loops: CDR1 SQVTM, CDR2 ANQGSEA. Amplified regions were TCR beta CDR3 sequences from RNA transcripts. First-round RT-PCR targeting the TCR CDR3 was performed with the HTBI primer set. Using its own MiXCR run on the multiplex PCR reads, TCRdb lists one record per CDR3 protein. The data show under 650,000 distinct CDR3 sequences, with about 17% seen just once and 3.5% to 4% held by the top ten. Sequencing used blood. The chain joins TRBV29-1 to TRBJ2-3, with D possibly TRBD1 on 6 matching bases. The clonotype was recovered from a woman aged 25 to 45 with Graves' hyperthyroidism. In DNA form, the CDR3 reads TGCAGCGTTGCTGGGTCAGGGGTCGTTAATACGCAGTATTTT. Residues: CSVAGSGVVNTQYF.